This TCR beta chain came from a study of blood T cells in healthy people across ages. Investigators took 9.5 to 10 milliliters of peripheral blood from every donor. The CDR3 consists of 16 residues. Trimming at V came to 3 bases and at J to 2 bases, leaving 2 bases not matched to a gene. Germline V gene lookup returns CDR1 SGDLS and CDR2 YYNGEE. Primed by a sample-barcoded 5' primer and a J-beta primer mix, a second PCR proceeded for about 6 to 11 cycles. TCRdb independently ran MiXCR on the 5' RACE reads; one entry per CDR3 protein. Of 650,000 to 1,000,000 distinct CDR3 sequences detected, roughly 34% appear once; the ten largest clones hold 10% to 15%.

The chain couples TRBV9 to TRBJ2-3; 14 bases map to TRBD2. This receptor was obtained from a man younger than 30 in good health. What was sequenced was blood. CDR3 residues: CASSETSGGATDTQYF. Written as DNA, the CDR3 is TGTGCCAGCAGCGAGACTAGCGGGGGGGCCACAGATACGCAGTATTTT.